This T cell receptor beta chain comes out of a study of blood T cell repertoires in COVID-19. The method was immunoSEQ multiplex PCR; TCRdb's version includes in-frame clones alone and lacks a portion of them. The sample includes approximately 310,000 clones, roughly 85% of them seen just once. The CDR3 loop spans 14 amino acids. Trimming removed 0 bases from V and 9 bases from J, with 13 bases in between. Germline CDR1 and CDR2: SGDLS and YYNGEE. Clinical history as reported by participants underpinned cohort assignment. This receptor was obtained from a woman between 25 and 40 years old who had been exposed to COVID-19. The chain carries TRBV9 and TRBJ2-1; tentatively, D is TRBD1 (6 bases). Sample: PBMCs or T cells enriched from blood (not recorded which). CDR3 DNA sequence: TGTGCCAGCAGCGTAGCTAGACAGGCGGGTGAGCAGTTCTTC. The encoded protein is CASSVARQAGEQFF.